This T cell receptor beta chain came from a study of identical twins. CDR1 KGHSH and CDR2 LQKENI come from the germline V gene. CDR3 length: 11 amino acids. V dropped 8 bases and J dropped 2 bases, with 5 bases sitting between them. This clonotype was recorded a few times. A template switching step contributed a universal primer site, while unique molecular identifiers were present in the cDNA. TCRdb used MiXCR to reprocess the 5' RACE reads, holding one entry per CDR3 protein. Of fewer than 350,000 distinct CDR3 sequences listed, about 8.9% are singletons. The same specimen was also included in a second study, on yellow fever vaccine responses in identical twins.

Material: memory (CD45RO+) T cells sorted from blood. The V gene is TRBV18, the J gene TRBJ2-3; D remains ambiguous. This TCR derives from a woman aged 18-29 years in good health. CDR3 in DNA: TGTGCCAGCAAAGACACAGATACGCAGTATTTT. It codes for CASKDTDTQYF.